The clone carrying this T cell receptor beta chain was counted a single time. Original methodology: Estimation of nucleated cell counts relied on the amplification of reference gene primers. Sequencing used immunoSEQ multiplex PCR; TCRdb keeps in-frame clones, though not all of them. V and J calls and clone size are as listed in that table; D and trimming were resolved from the DNA. The sample has about 64,000 clones; 78% are singletons. During active infection, Seattle patients enrolled and were then monitored through disease. The CDR3 consists of 13 residues. Per the germline V gene, CDR1 is LNHDA and CDR2 is SQIVND (reference sequence). J lost 2 bases, V lost 10 bases, and 6 bases had no gene match. The sample originates from a study of blood T cell repertoires in COVID-19. Turning to the study itself: Acute and convalescent COVID-19 specimens originated in the United States, Italy and Spain. The cDNA or gDNA used as material had been derived from T cells, B-cell-depleted T cells, or PBMCs.

The TCR comes from a man aged 55 to 70 with COVID-19, enrolled during active disease. V gene TRBV19 combines with J gene TRBJ2-5, with TRBD1 matching 8 bases. The sequencing input was peripheral blood. The chain's CDR3 is CATSGQAQETQYF. The CDR3 DNA reads as TGTGCCACCTCGGGACAGGCACAAGAGACCCAGTACTTC. Combining the CDR3 with reference TRBV19 and TRBJ2-5 gives the whole variable domain DGGITQSPKYLFRKEGQNVTLSCEQNLNHDAMYWYRQDPGQGLRLIYYSQIVNDFQKGDIAEGYSVSREKKESFPLTVTSAQKNPTAFYLCATSGQAQETQYFGPGTRLLVL.